This entry lists 10 T cell receptor beta chains sequenced from one sample in a study of cytomegalovirus exposure and HLA in healthy donors (dated by TCRdb to 2016 to 2017). Libraries were made using the immunoSEQ multiplex PCR assay. A mixture of 60 forward primers for TCR Vbeta segments and 13 reverse primers for TCR Jbeta segments was used in the multiplex PCR. In TCRdb, the immuneACCESS table is reduced to in-frame sequences with V and J assigned. These tables do not hold every clone; where another copy was compared, an unresolved V gene accounts for under half, and the others remain unexplained. The sample table contains 150,000 to 200,000 clones; only one count was recorded for 80% to 85% of them. The top ten clonotypes cover about 1.9% of the sample. The sequenced sample was PBMCs. Every receptor here comes from a young woman in good health and CMV-seropositive.

The V gene is TRBV27, the J gene TRBJ1-2; 8 bases are a match to TRBD1. The germline V gene has CDR1 MNHEY and CDR2 SMNVEV (reference sequence). The CDR3 has 15 residues. Germline trimming cut 5 bases from V and 2 bases from J; bases unmatched to any gene: 7. The CDR3: CASSVLGQENYGYTF. CDR3 DNA: TGTGCCAGCAGTGTACTGGGACAGGAGAACTATGGCTACACCTTC.

This rearrangement joins TRBV2 to TRBJ2-3; the match to TRBD2 covers 7 bases. The trim removed 5 bases at V and 1 base at J, leaving 3 bases unmatched. Looked up from germline, CDR1 is SNHLY and CDR2 is FYNNEI. The length of the CDR3 is 14 residues. This CDR3 reads CASSPTSGTDTQYF. The CDR3 coding sequence is TGTGCCAGCAGTCCCACTAGCGGCACAGATACGCAGTATTTT.

V usage is TRBV6-5 and J usage is TRBJ1-5; D uncertain. The CDR3 covers 13 residues. The V and J ends lost 6 bases and 1 base respectively, with 7 bases between them. CDR1 and CDR2 from the germline V gene are MNHEY and SVGAGI. The CDR3 protein is CASSRQSNQPQHF. Here the CDR3 DNA reads TGTGCCAGCAGCAGACAAAGCAATCAGCCCCAGCATTTT.

J is TRBJ2-3 and V is TRBV7-3; 10 nucleotides agree with TRBD1. The germline V gene encodes CDR1 SGHTA and CDR2 FQGTGA. Germline trimming cut 4 bases from V and 3 bases from J; bases unmatched to any gene: 4. The CDR3 covers 15 residues. Written as DNA, the CDR3 is TGTGCCAGCAGCTCCGGGACAGGGGTGACAGATACGCAGTATTTT. As protein: CASSSGTGVTDTQYF.

The CDR3 reads CASSSKAGGNTGELFF. The CDR3 nucleotides are TGCGCCAGCAGCTCCAAGGCGGGGGGGAACACCGGGGAGCTGTTTTTT. The rearrangement links TRBV5-1 to TRBJ2-2, with 8 bases lining up with TRBD2. The CDR3 contains 16 residues. V was pared by 3 bases and J by 1 base, with 5 bases of the junction left unmatched. Germline V gene sequence: CDR1 SGHRS, CDR2 YFSETQ. Using reference TRBV5-1 and TRBJ2-2 for the parts outside the CDR3, the full variable domain is KAGVTQTPRYLIKTRGQQVTLSCSPISGHRSVSWYQQTPGQGLQFLFEYFSETQRNKGNFPGRFSGRQFSNSRSEMNVSTLELGDSALYLCASSSKAGGNTGELFFGEGSRLTVL.

The chain couples TRBV6-6 to TRBJ2-2, with 7 bases fitting TRBD1. Looked up from germline, CDR1 is MNHNY and CDR2 is SVGAGI (reference sequence). The CDR3 is 15 amino acids. V was clipped by 6 bases and J by 1 base; unmatched bases: 5. The CDR3 region is CASRSGTVNTGELFF. CDR3 bases: TGTGCCAGCAGGTCCGGGACAGTGAACACCGGGGAGCTGTTTTTT.

This clone was observed a single time. The chain uses TRBV4-2 and TRBJ1-1; D not resolved. Per germline, CDR1 LGHNA and CDR2 YNFKEQ. V lost 3 bases, J lost 4 bases, and 12 bases lay in between. The CDR3 length is 14 residues. The CDR3 loop reads CASSHLGFGTEAFF. The CDR3 nucleotides read TGTGCCAGCAGCCATCTCGGGTTTGGCACTGAAGCTTTCTTT.

The chain carries TRBV5-1 and TRBJ2-5; 7 bases are shared with TRBD2. With 4 bases clipped from V and 0 bases from J, the junction kept 9 bases outside the gene matches. The germline V gene encodes CDR1 SGHRS and CDR2 YFSETQ. There are 16 residues in the CDR3. The CDR3 loop reads CASSRVGAGYQETQYF. DNA of the CDR3: TGCGCCAGCAGCCGCGTTGGAGCGGGGTACCAAGAGACCCAGTACTTC.

This clone has a handful of counts. The rearrangement joins TRBV11-2 to TRBJ1-1; D perhaps matches TRBD1 (5 bases). Germline loops: CDR1 SGHAT, CDR2 FQNNGV. This CDR3 is 14 amino acids long. Trimming took 5 bases from V and 4 from J, leaving 14 bases between them. The CDR3 here is CASSRNRQSTEAFF. The CDR3 DNA follows: TGTGCCAGCAGCAGAAACAGGCAGTCCACTGAAGCTTTCTTT. Full variable domain (outside the CDR3, taken from reference TRBV11-2 and TRBJ1-1): EAGVAQSPRYKIIEKRQSVAFWCNPISGHATLYWYQQILGQGPKLLIQFQNNGVVDDSQLPKDRFSAERLKGVDSTLKIQPAKLEDSAVYLCASSRNRQSTEAFFGQGTRLTVV.

This chain joins TRBV19 and TRBJ2-2, with TRBD2 as a possible D gene (6 bases). The germline V gene encodes CDR1 LNHDA and CDR2 SQIVND (reference sequence). V dropped 11 bases and J dropped 4 bases, with 29 bases sitting between them. The CDR3 runs 18 residues. The CDR3 region has the DNA TGTGCCTCTAGAAATATGGCGGGGCTCCTCTCGATCACCGGGGAGCTGTTTTTT. Amino acid sequence: CASRNMAGLLSITGELFF.